This record covers a single T cell receptor (beta chain). In this sample, this clonotype turned up a few times. No cognate antigen has been identified for it. No qualities accompany the bases; no much larger clone lies one base away. The cysteine opens and the phenylalanine closes a CDR3 of 13 amino acids. Only the CDR3 part of the read is kept: 39 bases, read in frame from the first base. The trim is 6 bases for V and 2 bases for J, with a gap of 10 bases between the germline ends. CDR1 is given as SGHTA and CDR2 as FQGNSA, both from the germline V gene. TCR beta CDR3 regions were amplified from RNA transcripts. The first round of RT-PCR for the TCR CDR3 was performed with the HTBI primer set and the Qiagen OneStep RT-PCR kit. Libraries were constructed in a second round of multiplex PCR, after which size selection and purification were performed. Paired-end sequencing of the libraries was performed with 100 bp reads on an Illumina HiSeq2000. Concerning the study's data processing: SOAPnuke was used to process the raw data, throwing out any read that contained adapters or uncalled bases, had a mean Phred below 15, or lacked an exact constant-primer or identifier match. COPE v1.2.5 was used to merge the high-quality paired reads, and each unique nucleotide sequence was defined as a clonotype. MiTCR v1.1 was used to align clonotypes to the IMGT TRBV, TRBD and TRBJ reference segments. The analysis was restricted to V-J combinations with a frequency above 0.0001, which together covered 99% to 99.2% of the repertoires. A TCS score was defined as the ratio between F50 (clonal expansion) and ExV (chaos), using BLOSUM62-based TCRdist between CDR3 peptides within each V-J. Welch's t-statistics and random forest reduced fewer than 600 V-J features to around 14, which were used in a naive Bayes classifier (R e1071). TCRdb reworked the public reads: Q25 trimming with fastp, MiXCR clone assembly, productive beta chains retained. A single entry per CDR3 protein holds the most common genes and DNA from its merged rows. In this record, the V and J calls reflect TCRdb's handling and not the investigators' own analysis. The sample table records 500,000 to 650,000 distinct CDR3 sequences; just under 20% of these occur just once. The ten biggest clones cover around 50% of the sample.

This entry is derived from a study of T cells in Graves' hyperthyroidism and ophthalmopathy (dated by TCRdb to between 2018 and 2021). General notes on the study: Peripheral blood samples were taken at initial diagnosis, before any treatment was given. TCR V-J signatures able to tell the groups apart were searched for in a discovery cohort of some 97 patients, of whom 43 had Graves' ophthalmopathy and about 55 had stable Graves' hyperthyroidism. An independent validation cohort of around 19 hyperthyroidism patients and more than 15 patients who later progressed to ophthalmopathy tested prospective prediction of ophthalmopathy. The 100 or so discovery patients were randomly split 7:3 into training and test sets. In addition, the study compared T-cell repertoires in thyroid tissue and in blood from several Graves' hyperthyroidism patients. After sampling, hyperthyroidism patients received methimazole starting at 30 mg daily, and ophthalmopathy patients received high-dose intravenous methylprednisolone. The paper reports TCR Vbeta CDR3 sequencing of approximately 140 peripheral blood samples: under 45 ophthalmopathy, fewer than 80 hyperthyroidism and around 17 progressor patients. What the authors observed across the whole study: Most expanded thyroid clonotypes (frequency above 0.001) were also detected in blood, suggesting blood repertoires may reflect thyroid immune responses. No statistical method was used to fix the sample size in advance, and group allocation was not hidden from the investigators. In cross-validation, a model built on a 13 V-J signature told ophthalmopathy apart from stable hyperthyroidism with 85% to 90% sensitivity and around 84% specificity, and in testing the same model reached 80%/75%. During validation, the model predicted progression to ophthalmopathy a median of about 5.9 months ahead of onset, with around 70% sensitivity and 72.22% specificity.

In the ophthalmopathy patients, disease was moderately to severely active, with a Clinical Activity Score of 3 or more, a NOSPECS grade of 4 or more, and a duration of less than 3 months. Exclusion was applied to patients with uncontrolled infections, other autoimmune diseases, pregnancy or lactation. Clinical symptoms, serum thyroxine and TRAb, thyroid ultrasound, and orbital computed tomography formed the basis for the diagnoses. PBMCs were isolated from 10 ml of fresh peripheral blood by Ficoll-Paque density gradient centrifugation. Trizol reagent was used to extract total RNA, and RNA quality was then checked on an Agilent 2100 Bioanalyzer.

The TCR sequence derives from a middle-aged man with Graves' ophthalmopathy. The material sequenced was blood. The sequence joins TRBV7-2 to TRBJ1-1; the D gene cannot be named for sure. Read as DNA, the sequence is TGTGCCAGCAGATTCGGACTTAACACTGAAGCTTTCTTT. It specifies CASRFGLNTEAFF.